This note documents a single T cell receptor (beta chain) sequence. The sample originates from a study of T cell responses to AZD1222 COVID-19 vaccine. Only in-frame clones appear in the TCRdb table, and some are missing; sequencing was by immunoSEQ multiplex PCR. The profile shows around 100,000 clones, 90% of them singletons. This specimen was peripheral blood, taken on day 0 of AZD1222 vaccination. The clonotype was recovered from an adult in good health.

CDR3 nucleotides: TGTGCCAGCAGTTTATATGACAGGGTAGGAAAACTGTTTTTT. Its protein is CASSLYDRVGKLFF. The rearrangement joins TRBV28 to TRBJ1-4, with TRBD1 identical over 7 bases. The CDR3 runs to 14 residues. After removal of 1 base from V and 10 bases from J, the junction contained 6 bases not matched to a gene. Germline V gene sequence: CDR1 MDHEN, CDR2 SYDVKM.